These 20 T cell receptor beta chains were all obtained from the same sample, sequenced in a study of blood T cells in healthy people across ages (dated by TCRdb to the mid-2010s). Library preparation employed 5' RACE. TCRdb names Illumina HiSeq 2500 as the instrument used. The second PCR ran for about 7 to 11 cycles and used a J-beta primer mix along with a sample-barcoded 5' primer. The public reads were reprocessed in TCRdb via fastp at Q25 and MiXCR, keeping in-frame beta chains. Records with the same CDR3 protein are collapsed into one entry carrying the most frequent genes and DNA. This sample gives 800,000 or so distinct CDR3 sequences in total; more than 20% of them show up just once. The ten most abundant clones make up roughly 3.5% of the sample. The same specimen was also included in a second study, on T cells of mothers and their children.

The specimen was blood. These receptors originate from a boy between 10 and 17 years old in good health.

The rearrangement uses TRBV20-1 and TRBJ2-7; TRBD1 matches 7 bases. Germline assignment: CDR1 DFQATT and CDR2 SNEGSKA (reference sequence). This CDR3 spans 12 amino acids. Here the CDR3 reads CSLAGGVYEQYF. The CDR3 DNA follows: TGCAGCCTGGCAGGGGGAGTGTACGAGCAGTACTTC.

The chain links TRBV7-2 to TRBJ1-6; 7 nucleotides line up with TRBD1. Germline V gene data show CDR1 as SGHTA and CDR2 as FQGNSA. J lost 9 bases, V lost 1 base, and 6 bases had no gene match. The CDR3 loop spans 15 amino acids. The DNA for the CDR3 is TGTGCCAGCAGCTTAGAGTACAGGGGCGGTTCACCCCTCCACTTT. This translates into CASSLEYRGGSPLHF.

CDR3 sequence reads: CASSLGHGTVYEQYF. The CDR3 bases are TGTGCCAGCAGCTTAGGCCACGGGACAGTTTACGAGCAGTACTTC. The rearrangement joins TRBV13 to TRBJ2-7; 7 nucleotides match TRBD1. Germline CDR1 reads PRHDT; CDR2 reads FYEKMQ (reference sequence). V shed 0 bases and J 4 bases; nucleotides not matched to a gene: 6. The CDR3 extends over 15 amino acids.

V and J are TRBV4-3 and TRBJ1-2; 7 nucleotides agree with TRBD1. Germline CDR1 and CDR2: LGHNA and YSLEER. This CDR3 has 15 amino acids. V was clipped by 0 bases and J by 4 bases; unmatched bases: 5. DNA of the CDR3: TGCGCCAGCAGCCAAGATGGAGGGGGCGGCTATGGCTACACCTTC. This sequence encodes CASSQDGGGGYGYTF.

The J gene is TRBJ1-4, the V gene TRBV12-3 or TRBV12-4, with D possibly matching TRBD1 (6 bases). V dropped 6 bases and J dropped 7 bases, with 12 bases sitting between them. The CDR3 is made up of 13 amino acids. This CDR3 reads CASRQGGIEKLFF. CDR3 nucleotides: TGTGCCAGCAGACAGGGTGGGATTGAAAAACTGTTTTTT.

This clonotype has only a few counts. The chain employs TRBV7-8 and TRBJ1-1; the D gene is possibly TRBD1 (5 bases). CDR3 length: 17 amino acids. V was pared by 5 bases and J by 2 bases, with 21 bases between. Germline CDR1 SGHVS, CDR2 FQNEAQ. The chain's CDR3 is CASSPRGPYPKNTEAFF. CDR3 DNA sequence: TGTGCCAGCAGCCCTCGGGGCCCCTATCCGAAAAACACTGAAGCTTTCTTT.

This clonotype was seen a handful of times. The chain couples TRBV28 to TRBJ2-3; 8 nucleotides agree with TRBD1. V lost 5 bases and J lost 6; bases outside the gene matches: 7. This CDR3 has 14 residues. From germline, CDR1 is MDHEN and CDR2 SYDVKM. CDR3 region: CASSMTGDPDTQYF. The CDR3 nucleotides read TGTGCCAGCAGTATGACAGGGGATCCCGATACGCAGTATTTT.

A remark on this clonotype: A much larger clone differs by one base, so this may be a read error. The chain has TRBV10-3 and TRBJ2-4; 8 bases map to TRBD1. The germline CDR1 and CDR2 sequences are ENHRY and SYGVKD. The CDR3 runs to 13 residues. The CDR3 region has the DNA TGTGCCATCAGTGTGGACAGGGAAAACATTCGGTACTTC. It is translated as CAISVDRENIRYF.

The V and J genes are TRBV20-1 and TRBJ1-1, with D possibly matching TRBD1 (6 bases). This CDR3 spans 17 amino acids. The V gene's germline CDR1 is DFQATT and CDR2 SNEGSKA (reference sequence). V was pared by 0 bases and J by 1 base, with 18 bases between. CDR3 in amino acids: CSARDGGPGAKNTEAFF. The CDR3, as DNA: TGCAGTGCTAGAGATGGGGGGCCGGGGGCCAAGAACACTGAAGCTTTCTTT.

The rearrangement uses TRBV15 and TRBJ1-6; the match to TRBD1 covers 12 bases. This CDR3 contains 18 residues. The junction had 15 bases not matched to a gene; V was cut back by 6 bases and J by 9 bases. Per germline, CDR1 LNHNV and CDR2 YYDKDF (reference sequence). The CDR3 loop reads CATRDFPGQGASGSPLHF. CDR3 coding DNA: TGTGCCACCAGAGACTTCCCGGGACAGGGGGCCTCGGGTTCACCCCTCCACTTT.

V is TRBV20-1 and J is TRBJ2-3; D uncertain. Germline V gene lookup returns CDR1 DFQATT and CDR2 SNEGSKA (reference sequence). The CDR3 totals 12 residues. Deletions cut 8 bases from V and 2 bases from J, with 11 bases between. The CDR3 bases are TGCAGTACCAATGACGACACAGATACGCAGTATTTT. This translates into CSTNDDTDTQYF.

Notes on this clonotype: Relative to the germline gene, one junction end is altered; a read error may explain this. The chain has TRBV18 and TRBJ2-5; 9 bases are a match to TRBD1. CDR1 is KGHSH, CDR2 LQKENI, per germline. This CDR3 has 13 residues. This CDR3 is CASSPQSGQGNFF. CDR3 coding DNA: TGTGCCAGCTCACCGCAATCGGGACAGGGAAATTTCTTC.

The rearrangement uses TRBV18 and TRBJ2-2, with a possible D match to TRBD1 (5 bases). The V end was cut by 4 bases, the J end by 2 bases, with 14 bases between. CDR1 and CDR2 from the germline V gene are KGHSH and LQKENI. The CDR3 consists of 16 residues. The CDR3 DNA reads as TGTGCCAGCTCACGTAGGGGCGGAACTAACACCGGGGAGCTGTTTTTT. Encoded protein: CASSRRGGTNTGELFF.

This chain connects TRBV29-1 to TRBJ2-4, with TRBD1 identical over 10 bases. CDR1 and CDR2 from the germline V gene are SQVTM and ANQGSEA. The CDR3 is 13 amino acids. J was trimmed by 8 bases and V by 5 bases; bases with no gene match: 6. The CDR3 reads CSVSWDRGDIQYF. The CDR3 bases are TGCAGCGTTAGCTGGGACAGGGGTGACATTCAGTACTTC.

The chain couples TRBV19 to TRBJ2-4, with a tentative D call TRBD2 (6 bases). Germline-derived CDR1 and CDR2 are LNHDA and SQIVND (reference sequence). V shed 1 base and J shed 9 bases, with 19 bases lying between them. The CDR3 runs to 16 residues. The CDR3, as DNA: TGTGCCAGTAGTATAGGGGCAGGAGGGGTCGAAGGCATTCAGTACTTC. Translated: CASSIGAGGVEGIQYF.

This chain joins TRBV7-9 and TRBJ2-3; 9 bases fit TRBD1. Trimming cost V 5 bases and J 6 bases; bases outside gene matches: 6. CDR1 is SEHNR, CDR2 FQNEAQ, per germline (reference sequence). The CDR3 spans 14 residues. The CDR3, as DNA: TGTGCCAGCAGCATCGGGACAGGGACCGATACGCAGTATTTT. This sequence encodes CASSIGTGTDTQYF.

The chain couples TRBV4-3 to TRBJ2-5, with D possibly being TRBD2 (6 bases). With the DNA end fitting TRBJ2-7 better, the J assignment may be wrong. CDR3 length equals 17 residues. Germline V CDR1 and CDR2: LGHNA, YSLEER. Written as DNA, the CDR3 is TGCGCCAGCAGCCAAGACCACACCCGGGACTTCTACTACGAGCAGTACTTC. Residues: CASSQDHTRDFYYEQYF.

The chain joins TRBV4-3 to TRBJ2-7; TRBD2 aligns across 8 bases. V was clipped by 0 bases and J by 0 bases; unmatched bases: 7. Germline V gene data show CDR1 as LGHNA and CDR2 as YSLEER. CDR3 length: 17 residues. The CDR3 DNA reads TGCGCCAGCAGCCAAGATCGAGCTAGCGGGTACTCCTACGAGCAGTACTTC. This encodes CASSQDRASGYSYEQYF.

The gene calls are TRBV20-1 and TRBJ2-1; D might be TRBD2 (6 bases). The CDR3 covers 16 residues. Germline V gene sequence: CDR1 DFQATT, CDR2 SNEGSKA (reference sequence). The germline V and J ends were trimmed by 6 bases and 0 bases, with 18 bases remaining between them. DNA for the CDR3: TGCAGTGCCCTCTCCTGGCGGGGTAGCTCCTACAATGAGCAGTTCTTC. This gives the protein CSALSWRGSSYNEQFF.

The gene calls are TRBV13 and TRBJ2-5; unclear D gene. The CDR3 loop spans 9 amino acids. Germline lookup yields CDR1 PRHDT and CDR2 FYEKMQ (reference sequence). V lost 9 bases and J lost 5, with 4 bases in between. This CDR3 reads CARRETQYF. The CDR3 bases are TGTGCCAGGAGGGAGACCCAGTACTTC.